Sequencing of this T cell receptor (beta chain) was carried out in a study of blood T cells in healthy people across ages. The donors, healthy Caucasians from Russia, were aged about 6 to 90. Using a J-beta primer mix together with a sample-barcoded 5' primer, a second PCR was run for roughly 7 to 12 cycles. In TCRdb, the 5' RACE reads were re-called with MiXCR into one record per CDR3 protein. The repertoire includes nearly 800,000 distinct CDR3 sequences, 20% to 30% of them detected once, and more than 3% sits in the top ten. The CDR3 sequence is 16 residues long. V was cut by 2 bases and J by 2 bases, with 16 bases left in between. The germline CDR1 and CDR2 sequences are MDHEN and SYDVKM. The same data also contributed to another study, on T cells of mothers and their children. Per that paper: The donor cohort consisted of three healthy Caucasian mothers and their six children.

The genes are TRBV28 and TRBJ2-7; D is possibly TRBD2 (5 bases). The TCR comes from a boy aged 10-17 years in good health. Sequenced material: blood. DNA for the CDR3: TGTGCCAGCAGTTTAATTTTTTACCTCGGGACCTACGAGCAGTACTTC. Translating it yields CASSLIFYLGTYEQYF.